Below, 18 T cell receptor beta chains from the same sample are listed, as sequenced in a study of T cell clusters in autoimmune cytopenias. TRB amplification used 250 ng of peripheral blood genomic DNA. One tube held mixed TRB-A and TRB-B primer pools for touch-down PCR. TCRdb re-called the multiplex PCR reads and shows each CDR3 protein once, DNA omitted. Recorded for this sample: some 6,200 distinct CDR3 sequences. This same sample was also taken into another study, of T cell repertoires in aging, cancer and after chemotherapy.

Sequenced input: peripheral blood. The receptors here all came from a human donor in good health.

Its frequency marks this clonotype as medium-sized (0.01 to 0.1%). The gene calls are TRBV6-5 and TRBJ2-7; the D gene TCRdb calls, TRBD1, cannot be checked with no DNA. This CDR3 comprises 13 residues. The germline CDR1 and CDR2 sequences are MNHEY and SVGAGI. CDR3 protein: CASRPTGVYEQYF.

This clonotype is labeled medium-sized based on frequency. The chain employs TRBV6-1 and TRBJ2-7; TCRdb selects TRBD2, and the lack of DNA leaves this call unchecked. CDR3 length: 14 amino acids. Germline values: CDR1 MNHNS, CDR2 SASEGT. CDR3 loop: CASSEGLDGGEQYF.

This sequence joins TRBV10-3 and TRBJ2-5; without DNA, the TCRdb call of TRBD1 cannot be checked. The length of the CDR3 is 16 residues. Germline assignment: CDR1 ENHRY and CDR2 SYGVKD. The chain's CDR3 is CAISDKGQGDGQTQYF.

The chain uses TRBV12-3 or TRBV12-4 and TRBJ2-2; the D call of TRBD1 rests on TCRdb alone, since no DNA is present to check it. The CDR3 consists of 14 residues. Here the CDR3 reads CASSWGGNTGELFF.

V is TRBV5-6 and J is TRBJ1-4. CDR1 SGHDT and CDR2 YYEEEE come from the germline V gene. CDR3 length: 14 amino acids. The CDR3 region is CASSLASHNEKLFF. Full variable domain (outside the CDR3, taken from reference TRBV5-6 and TRBJ1-4): DAGVTQSPTHLIKTRGQQVTLRCSPKSGHDTVSWYQQALGQGPQFIFQYYEEEERQRGNFPDRFSGHQFPNYSSELNVNALLLGDSALYLCASSLASHNEKLFFGSGTQLSVL.

The chain links TRBV7-9 to TRBJ1-2; absent DNA, TCRdb's TRBD1 call cannot be checked. The CDR3 consists of 15 residues. Looked up from germline, CDR1 is SEHNR and CDR2 is FQNEAQ (reference sequence). The CDR3 sequence: CASSSPGQENYGYTF.

The chain employs TRBV6-5 and TRBJ2-7. CDR3 length: 14 amino acids. From germline, CDR1 is MNHEY and CDR2 SVGAGI. The CDR3 reads CASSYRGTSYEQYF.

Its frequency marks this clonotype as medium-sized (0.01 to 0.1%). The chain links TRBV29-1 to TRBJ2-7. Germline loops: CDR1 SQVTM, CDR2 ANQGSEA. The CDR3 length is 12 residues. The CDR3: CSVASGFREQYF.

According to its frequency, this clonotype is medium-sized. V usage is TRBV5-6 and J usage is TRBJ2-5; without DNA, the TCRdb call of TRBD1 cannot be checked. Per germline, CDR1 SGHDT and CDR2 YYEEEE. The CDR3 is 14 amino acids. CDR3 protein: CASSVTGNQETQYF.

In terms of frequency, this clonotype is medium-sized (0.01 to 0.1%). The genes are TRBV29-1 and TRBJ2-1. The CDR3 sequence is 15 residues long. Germline CDR1 reads SQVTM; CDR2 reads ANQGSEA. The CDR3 protein is CSVESRVHQHNEQFF.

The rearrangement joins TRBV7-2 to TRBJ2-7. The germline gives CDR1 SGHTA, CDR2 FQGNSA. CDR3 size: 13 residues. The chain's CDR3 is CASSLSGLLEQYF.

By frequency, this clonotype registers medium-sized. This chain links TRBV19 with TRBJ2-7; TCRdb outputs TRBD1, but without DNA this stays unchecked. CDR1 is LNHDA, CDR2 SQIVND, per germline (reference sequence). This CDR3 comprises 14 residues. This CDR3 reads CASSLGTGPYEQYF.

This chain uses TRBV12-3 or TRBV12-4 with TRBJ1-2. This CDR3 contains 14 residues. CDR3 residues: CASTPAGVSYGYTF.

This rearrangement joins TRBV6-1 to TRBJ1-2; the D gene TCRdb calls, TRBD1, cannot be checked with no DNA. The V gene's germline CDR1 is MNHNS and CDR2 SASEGT. The CDR3 is made up of 16 amino acids. CDR3: CASSYRGTGIVSGYTF.

This chain uses TRBV19 with TRBJ1-1; absent DNA, TCRdb's TRBD1 call cannot be checked. CDR3 length: 18 amino acids. CDR1 and CDR2 (germline): LNHDA, SQIVND (reference sequence). CDR3 sequence: CASSLSHSTPPGHSEAFF.

The chain employs TRBV5-5 and TRBJ2-1; TCRdb picks TRBD1, but there is no DNA to check that call. CDR1 is SGHKS and CDR2 is YYEKEE in the germline V gene (reference sequence). The CDR3 contains 17 residues. Here the CDR3 reads CASSLWDRGAYYNEQFF.

The V gene is TRBV20-1, the J gene TRBJ1-5; the TCRdb D gene call, TRBD1, has no DNA to confirm it. CDR1 and CDR2 from the germline V gene are DFQATT and SNEGSKA (reference sequence). The CDR3 is made up of 15 amino acids. The chain's CDR3 is CSAIEPGQGNQPQHF.

The V call is TRBV20-1, the J call TRBJ2-1; lacking DNA, the TRBD1 call made by TCRdb goes unchecked. CDR3 length: 13 amino acids. Germline V gene lookup returns CDR1 DFQATT and CDR2 SNEGSKA (reference sequence). CDR3 sequence: CSVSGGVWDEQFF.